The source of this TCR beta chain is a study of CD8+CD57+ T cells in acquired aplastic anemia. Across the whole study: The study obtained an average of around 2.9 ug of DNA from sorted CD4+ and CD8+ cells. Healthy donors gave about 9.8 million reads on average for CD4+ cells.

This clonotype was seen repeatedly, ten times or more. What it binds is not known. Findings of the study overall: Sharing between patients and controls was observed for twenty-nine CD8+ CDR3 sequences. Patients versus controls showed no significant CD8+ Simpson's diversity difference.

The CDR3 covers 13 residues. V lost 7 bases to trimming and J lost 5 bases, with 14 bases between them. Profiles of TCR beta VDJ and CDR3 were generated from a genomic DNA template. TCRdb reprocessed the reads via MiXCR and lists one record per CDR3 protein. The sample carries some 150,000 distinct CDR3 sequences, 41% recorded once. The specimen sequenced was sorted CD4+, CD8+, or CD8+CD57+ T cells (not recorded which) from PBMCs. The receptor's source is a human donor in good health, serving as a control. The chain links TRBV12-3 or TRBV12-4 to TRBJ1-1; tentatively, D is TRBD1 (5 bases). Here the CDR3 DNA reads TGTGCCAGCACGAAGCCCGGGGGTACTGAAGCTTTCTTT. Translating gives CASTKPGGTEAFF.